This passage covers 32 T cell receptor beta chains from one sample sequenced in a study of Ad26.COV2.S vaccination and SARS-CoV-2 variants. Described treatment: over 15 received Ad26.COV2.S at low or high dose, single or two shots; 5 received placebo; per-sample allocation not given. Day 63 following the first vaccine or placebo injection was when the samples were taken. Produced via immunoSEQ multiplex PCR; TCRdb's table is partial and in-frame only. The data hold about 480,000 clones, with roughly nine tenths observed a single time. Sequencing was performed on peripheral blood, taken in a trial of Ad26.COV2.S vaccine versus placebo. The receptors were sampled from a person aged 18 to 65 who received the Ad26.COV2.S COVID-19 vaccine or a placebo.

V gene TRBV5-8 combines with J gene TRBJ1-5; TRBD1 might be the D (6 bases). V shed 1 base and J shed 3 bases, with 8 bases lying between them. The CDR3 is made up of 14 amino acids. Germline CDR1 reads SGHTS; CDR2 reads YDEGEE. DNA for the CDR3: TGTGCCAGCAGCTTGTGGACAGTCAATCAGCCCCAGCATTTT. This gives the protein CASSLWTVNQPQHF.

The rearrangement links TRBV30 to TRBJ2-1; D is perhaps TRBD1 (5 bases). The CDR3 extends over 13 amino acids. Germline V gives CDR1 GTSNPN, CDR2 SVGIG (reference sequence). V lost 1 base to trimming and J lost 7 bases, with 11 bases between them. The CDR3 region is CAWSESRANEQFF. The DNA of the CDR3 is TGTGCCTGGAGTGAGAGCAGGGCGAATGAGCAGTTCTTC.

The chain is built from TRBV5-1 and TRBJ1-4; 9 positions match TRBD1. Germline CDR1 is SGHRS and CDR2 is YFSETQ. Trimming cost V 3 bases and J 4 bases; bases outside gene matches: 4. The CDR3 totals 15 residues. The CDR3: CASSWGDRDNEKLFF. DNA of the CDR3: TGCGCCAGCAGCTGGGGGGACAGGGATAATGAAAAACTGTTTTTT.

The chain employs TRBV11-2 and TRBJ2-1, with a tentative D call TRBD2 (5 bases). The CDR3 consists of 16 residues. Germline CDR1 and CDR2: SGHAT and FQNNGV. Trimming stripped 5 bases from V and 6 bases from J, with 20 bases between. CDR3 in DNA: TGTGCCAGCAGCGGGGATCCTCCCTCAAGCGGCAATGAGCAGTTCTTC. It yields the protein CASSGDPPSSGNEQFF.

The V gene is TRBV7-2, the J gene TRBJ1-5; 10 bases are shared with TRBD1. Losses at the gene ends were 1 base for V and 6 bases for J; bases not matched to a gene: 9. The CDR3 sequence is 17 residues long. CDR1 and CDR2 (germline): SGHTA, FQGNSA. CDR3: CASSLDGTGALFQPQHF. CDR3 DNA sequence: TGTGCCAGCAGCTTAGATGGGACAGGGGCCCTTTTTCAGCCCCAGCATTTT. The full variable domain, completed using reference TRBV7-2 and TRBJ1-5, is GAGVSQSPSNKVTEKGKDVELRCDPISGHTALYWYRQSLGQGLEFLIYFQGNSAPDKSGLPSDRFSAERTGGSVSTLTIQRTQQEDSAVYLCASSLDGTGALFQPQHFGDGTRLSIL.

The V call is TRBV28, the J call TRBJ1-4; 8 bases align to TRBD1. CDR3 length: 15 residues. Germline-derived CDR1 and CDR2 are MDHEN and SYDVKM. V lost 4 bases, J lost 7 bases, and 8 bases stayed unmatched. The CDR3 region is CASSSRDRTREKLFF. The CDR3 DNA reads TGTGCCAGCAGTTCCCGGGACAGGACGCGTGAAAAACTGTTTTTT.

This chain joins TRBV28 and TRBJ2-7, with 7 bases lining up with TRBD1. Germline CDR1 MDHEN, CDR2 SYDVKM. The junction had 13 bases not matched to a gene; V was cut back by 2 bases and J by 9 bases. This CDR3 has 15 amino acids. CDR3: CASSLGDETGYGQYF. The CDR3 DNA follows: TGTGCCAGCAGTTTAGGGGATGAGACAGGGTATGGGCAGTACTTC.

The rearrangement links TRBV9 to TRBJ2-5, with D uncertain. Germline loops: CDR1 SGDLS, CDR2 YYNGEE. The CDR3 length is 16 residues. Trimming pared 1 base from V and 3 bases from J, leaving 16 bases between. Here the CDR3 DNA reads TGTGCCAGCAGCGTAACGTCGGGTCAGAAGGAAGAGACCCAGTACTTC. Translating gives CASSVTSGQKEETQYF.

In this sample, this clone turned up a few times. At the DNA level, this CDR3 is encoded by other sequences in the same sample as well. The chain joins TRBV20-1 to TRBJ2-7; TRBD1 or TRBD2 may be the D gene (5 bases each). Germline V CDR1 and CDR2: DFQATT, SNEGSKA (reference sequence). V dropped 3 bases and J dropped 4 bases, with 7 bases sitting between them. The CDR3 is 11 amino acids. The CDR3 DNA is TGCAGTGCTAGGGGACCGTACGAGCAGTACTTC. Protein: CSARGPYEQYF.

This clone has at least ten counts. The chain combines TRBV4-3 with TRBJ2-2, with 8 bases fitting TRBD1. From germline, CDR1 is LGHNA and CDR2 YSLEER. The CDR3 sequence is 15 residues long. Trimming took 3 bases from V and 4 from J; bases not matched to a gene: 4. In nucleotides, the CDR3 is TGCGCCAGCAGCCATTCCGGGACAGGCACCGGGGAGCTGTTTTTT. This gives the protein CASSHSGTGTGELFF.

The chain couples TRBV19 to TRBJ1-1; D is uncertain. The germline CDR1 and CDR2 sequences are LNHDA and SQIVND (reference sequence). Trimming stripped 0 bases from V and 4 bases from J, with 6 bases between. The CDR3 loop spans 13 amino acids. This chain's CDR3 is CASSIDVGTEAFF. CDR3 sequence (DNA): TGTGCCAGTAGTATAGATGTCGGCACTGAAGCTTTCTTT.

This clone was counted once. The chain is built from TRBV10-3 and TRBJ2-7; D remains ambiguous. The CDR3 has 12 residues. In germline, CDR1 is ENHRY, CDR2 SYGVKD. Trimming took off 6 bases at V and 2 bases at J, with 8 bases between the two ends. CDR3 sequence reads: CAIRGGTYEQYF. In DNA, the CDR3 is TGTGCCATCAGAGGTGGCACCTACGAGCAGTACTTC.

J is TRBJ2-1 and V is TRBV30, with unresolved D. Germline V gene lookup returns CDR1 GTSNPN and CDR2 SVGIG (reference sequence). The CDR3 contains 11 residues. The V and J ends lost 3 bases and 7 bases respectively, with 7 bases between them. The CDR3 region is CAWRRSNEQFF. The CDR3 region has the DNA TGTGCCTGGAGGCGAAGTAATGAGCAGTTCTTC.

This chain joins TRBV7-2 and TRBJ2-2, with TRBD1 matching over 8 bases. From germline, CDR1 is SGHTA and CDR2 FQGNSA. The J segment lost 5 bases and the V segment lost 5 bases, leaving 4 bases of the junction unmatched. The CDR3 has 14 residues. As DNA, the CDR3 is TGTGCCAGCAGCAAGGACAGGGTAACCGGGGAGCTGTTTTTT. Translated: CASSKDRVTGELFF. Complete variable domain (other parts from reference TRBV7-2 and TRBJ2-2): GAGVSQSPSNKVTEKGKDVELRCDPISGHTALYWYRQSLGQGLEFLIYFQGNSAPDKSGLPSDRFSAERTGGSVSTLTIQRTQQEDSAVYLCASSKDRVTGELFFGEGSRLTVL.

In this sample, this clone turned up once. The J gene is TRBJ2-1, the V gene TRBV11-2; D is uncertain. V was pared by 5 bases and J by 8 bases, with 22 bases between. This CDR3 spans 16 amino acids. Looked up from germline, CDR1 is SGHAT and CDR2 is FQNNGV. The CDR3 bases are TGTGCCAGCAGCCCCCTTAGGCGGCCCCGAACGCATGAGCAGTTCTTC. Amino acid sequence: CASSPLRRPRTHEQFF.

The chain recombines TRBV18 with TRBJ1-5; TRBD1 matches at 10 bases. Germline loops: CDR1 KGHSH, CDR2 LQKENI. The CDR3 contains 17 residues. The ends lost 3 bases at V and 0 bases at J; junction bases unmatched: 5. For the CDR3, the DNA is TGTGCCAGCTCACCCCGGGACAGGGGAACTAGCAATCAGCCCCAGCATTTT. Translating it yields CASSPRDRGTSNQPQHF. Supplemented by reference TRBV18 and TRBJ1-5, the full variable domain reads NAGVMQNPRHLVRRRGQEARLRCSPMKGHSHVYWYRQLPEEGLKFMVYLQKENIIDESGMPKERFSAEFPKEGPSILRIQQVVRGDSAAYFCASSPRDRGTSNQPQHFGDGTRLSIL.

This chain connects TRBV4-2 to TRBJ1-1, with no clear D. Trimming took 0 bases from V and 5 from J, leaving 7 bases between them. Germline V lookup: CDR1 LGHNA, CDR2 YNFKEQ. The CDR3 has 13 residues. CDR3 in DNA: TGTGCCAGCAGCCAAGAGCCCAGGACTGAAGCTTTCTTT. Its translation: CASSQEPRTEAFF.

The V call is TRBV9, the J call TRBJ1-2; TRBD1 is a possible D gene (6 bases). The CDR3 totals 15 residues. Germline CDR1 is SGDLS and CDR2 is YYNGEE. V shed 4 bases and J shed 7 bases, with 20 bases lying between them. CDR3: CASSPLGGAKGGYTF. The CDR3, as DNA: TGTGCCAGCAGCCCCCTGGGGGGGGCTAAGGGTGGCTACACCTTC.

The rearrangement joins TRBV5-4 to TRBJ2-5; no definite D call. Per germline, CDR1 SGHNT and CDR2 YYREEE (reference sequence). Trimming took off 4 bases at V and 1 base at J, with 8 bases between the two ends. The CDR3 is 13 amino acids. CDR3 bases: TGTGCCAGCAGCCTGCCCCGCCAAGAGACCCAGTACTTC. This gives the protein CASSLPRQETQYF.

The chain combines TRBV6-5 with TRBJ1-5, with TRBD1 matching over 7 bases. Germline V gene sequence: CDR1 MNHEY, CDR2 SVGAGI. The CDR3 sequence is 14 residues long. J gave up 7 bases and V 5 bases, and 8 bases lay outside the gene matches. The CDR3 is CASSPGWGQQPQHF. The CDR3 region has the DNA TGTGCCAGCAGTCCCGGGTGGGGACAGCAGCCCCAGCATTTT.

The rearrangement uses TRBV9 and TRBJ1-5; 7 nucleotides match TRBD1. Germline V gene data show CDR1 as SGDLS and CDR2 as YYNGEE. The CDR3 spans 15 residues. Trimming cost V 7 bases and J 3 bases; bases outside gene matches: 10. CDR3 amino acids: CASGSSGTDNQPQHF. The CDR3 DNA sequence: TGTGCCAGCGGTTCTTCCGGGACAGACAATCAGCCCCAGCATTTT. Complete variable domain (other parts from reference TRBV9 and TRBJ1-5): DSGVTQTPKHLITATGQRVTLRCSPRSGDLSVYWYQQSLDQGLQFLIQYYNGEERAKGNILERFSAQQFPDLHSELNLSSLELGDSALYFCASGSSGTDNQPQHFGDGTRLSIL.

The chain combines TRBV2 with TRBJ2-7, with D hard to call. The germline V and J ends were trimmed by 2 bases and 12 bases, with 17 bases remaining between them. There are 13 residues in the CDR3. Germline CDR1 is SNHLY and CDR2 is FYNNEI. The CDR3 loop reads CASSENPRRAPYF. CDR3 DNA: TGTGCCAGCAGTGAAAATCCTAGGCGAGCGCCGTACTTC.

This clone occurred a few times. This sequence joins TRBV3-1 (or the pseudogene TRBV3-2) and TRBJ2-5; 7 bases match TRBD1. Trimming took 1 base from V and 1 from J; bases not matched to a gene: 12. CDR1 and CDR2 from the germline V gene are LGHDT and YNNKEL (reference sequence). The CDR3 has 18 amino acids. CDR3 DNA: TGTGCCAGCAGCCAAGGGGGGTTTGGAACAGGGGTCCAAGAGACCCAGTACTTC. Its protein is CASSQGGFGTGVQETQYF.

The rearrangement joins TRBV29-1 to TRBJ2-5; TRBD2 agrees at 11 bases. The CDR3 totals 14 residues. CDR1 and CDR2 from the germline V gene are SQVTM and ANQGSEA. V lost 5 bases and J lost 5; bases outside the gene matches: 7. CDR3 bases: TGCAGCGTTCAACTAGCGGGAGTCGAGGAGACCCAGTACTTC. This encodes CSVQLAGVEETQYF. The full variable domain, rest sourced from reference TRBV29-1 and TRBJ2-5, is SAVISQKPSRDICQRGTSLTIQCQVDSQVTMMFWYRQQPGQSLTLIATANQGSEATYESGFVIDKFPISRPNLTFSTLTVSNMSPEDSSIYLCSVQLAGVEETQYFGPGTRLLVL.

In DNA, the CDR3 is TGTGCCAGCAGCCAGGGACAGGGGATTAGCGGAGCTTTCTTT. This encodes CASSQGQGISGAFF. This chain links TRBV7-9 with TRBJ1-1; 10 nucleotides agree with TRBD1. The CDR3 runs 14 residues. Unmatched junction bases numbered 10, after V lost 5 bases and J lost 10 bases. CDR1 SEHNR and CDR2 FQNEAQ come from the germline V gene (reference sequence).

The chain combines TRBV24-1 with TRBJ1-1, with TRBD1 as a possible D gene (5 bases). The V gene lost 11 bases and the J gene lost 3 bases, with 21 bases spanning the gap. Germline CDR1 reads KGHDR; CDR2 reads SFDVKD. The CDR3 is 15 amino acids. CDR3 coding DNA: TGTGCCAAAAGAGGGTCAGGGCCCAGCTACACTGAAGCTTTCTTT. Residues: CAKRGSGPSYTEAFF.

V gene TRBV13 combines with J gene TRBJ2-6, with D hard to call. Trimming removed 5 bases from V and 4 bases from J, with 9 bases in between. CDR3 length equals 14 residues. Per germline, CDR1 PRHDT and CDR2 FYEKMQ (reference sequence). Here the CDR3 DNA reads TGTGCCAGCAGCCGCCTGACAGGGGCCAACGTCCTGACTTTC. It specifies CASSRLTGANVLTF. The full variable domain, with the rest looked up from reference TRBV13 and TRBJ2-6, is AAGVIQSPRHLIKEKRETATLKCYPIPRHDTVYWYQQGPGQDPQFLISFYEKMQSDKGSIPDRFSAQQFSDYHSELNMSSLELGDSALYFCASSRLTGANVLTFGAGSRLTVL.

The chain is built from TRBV5-1 and TRBJ2-1; D remains ambiguous. Germline CDR1 reads SGHRS; CDR2 reads YFSETQ. This CDR3 contains 14 residues. With 0 bases removed from V and 6 bases from J, the gap between germline ends came to 10 bases. The CDR3 region has the DNA TGCGCCAGCAGCTTGGAATTACTCCCCAATGAGCAGTTCTTC. It translates to CASSLELLPNEQFF.

The chain joins TRBV7-9 to TRBJ2-1; TRBD2 might be the D (7 bases). This CDR3 is built from 15 residues. Trimming left V 5 bases short and J 5 bases short, with 16 bases between. Germline V gene sequence: CDR1 SEHNR, CDR2 FQNEAQ (reference sequence). Here the CDR3 reads CASSLWGGTHNEQFF. The CDR3 nucleotides are TGTGCCAGCAGCCTTTGGGGGGGCACGCACAATGAGCAGTTCTTC. The whole variable domain, filled in from reference TRBV7-9 and TRBJ2-1, reads DTGVSQNPRHKITKRGQNVTFRCDPISEHNRLYWYRQTLGQGPEFLTYFQNEAQLEKSRLLSDRFSAERPKGSFSTLEIQRTEQGDSAMYLCASSLWGGTHNEQFFGPGTRLTVL.

This clone appeared once. The J gene is TRBJ1-2, the V gene TRBV28, with 9 bases aligning to TRBD1. CDR1 is MDHEN and CDR2 is SYDVKM in the germline V gene. This CDR3 has 14 amino acids. V shed 6 bases, J shed 6 bases, and the junction held 8 bases outside the gene matches. The chain's CDR3 is CASSFRDRANGYTF. As DNA, the CDR3 is TGTGCCAGCAGCTTCCGGGACAGGGCGAATGGCTACACCTTC.

This rearrangement joins TRBV3-1 (or the pseudogene TRBV3-2) to TRBJ2-1; 7 positions match TRBD2. Germline V gene lookup returns CDR1 LGHDT and CDR2 YNNKEL (reference sequence). CDR3 size: 16 residues. With V trimmed by 0 bases and J by 1 base, 3 bases remained unmatched. CDR3 sequence reads: CASSQEGAGSYNEQFF. DNA of the CDR3: TGTGCCAGCAGCCAAGAGGGAGCGGGATCCTACAATGAGCAGTTCTTC.

This chain connects TRBV28 to TRBJ2-1, with TRBD2 matching 11 bases. The CDR3 length is 21 residues. J was trimmed by 0 bases and V by 4 bases; bases with no gene match: 17. Germline assignment: CDR1 MDHEN and CDR2 SYDVKM. CDR3 nucleotide sequence: TGTGCCAGCAGTTCTCTAGCGGGAGGACCTACTCCTCTAAGCTCCTACAATGAGCAGTTCTTC. Protein: CASSSLAGGPTPLSSYNEQFF.